This T cell receptor (beta chain) was profiled in a study of shared clonotypes between healthy human individuals. The CDR3 sequence is 14 residues long. The germline V gene has CDR1 SGHNT and CDR2 YYREEE (reference sequence). The ends lost 7 bases at V and 5 bases at J; junction bases unmatched: 7. Using immunoSEQ multiplex PCR, the repertoire was profiled, and TCRdb retains in-frame clones only, with some absent. Of some 1.5 million clones listed, more than 95% are singletons. Splitting the CD4+ cells yielded a CD45RA+ naive subset and a CD45RA-negative memory subset. The clonotype comes from a man aged 25-45 years in good health. Sequencing used naive CD4+ T cells sorted from blood. Subset given: CD45RA+ positively selected. The V gene is TRBV5-4, the J gene TRBJ2-2, with TRBD2 identical over 8 bases. In DNA, the CDR3 is TGTGCCAGCCGGTCGGGGGGGAGGACCGGGGAGCTGTTTTTT. It codes for CASRSGGRTGELFF.